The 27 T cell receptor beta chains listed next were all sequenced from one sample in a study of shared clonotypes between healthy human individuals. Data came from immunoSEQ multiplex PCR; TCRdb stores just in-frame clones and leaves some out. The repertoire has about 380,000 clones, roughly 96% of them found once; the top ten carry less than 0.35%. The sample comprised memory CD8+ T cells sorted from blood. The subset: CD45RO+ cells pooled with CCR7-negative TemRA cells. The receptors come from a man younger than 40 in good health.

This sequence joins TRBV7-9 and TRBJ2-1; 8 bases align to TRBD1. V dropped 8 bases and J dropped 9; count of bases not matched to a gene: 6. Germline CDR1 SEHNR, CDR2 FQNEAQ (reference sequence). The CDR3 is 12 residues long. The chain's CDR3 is CASGRGPGEQFF. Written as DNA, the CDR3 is TGTGCCAGCGGCAGGGGGCCGGGTGAGCAGTTCTTC.

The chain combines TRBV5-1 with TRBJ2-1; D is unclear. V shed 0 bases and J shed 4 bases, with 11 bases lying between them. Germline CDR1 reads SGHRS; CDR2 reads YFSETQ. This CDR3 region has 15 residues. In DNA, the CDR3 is TGCGCCAGCAGCTTGGTTTGGGCCCCATACAATGAGCAGTTCTTC. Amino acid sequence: CASSLVWAPYNEQFF.

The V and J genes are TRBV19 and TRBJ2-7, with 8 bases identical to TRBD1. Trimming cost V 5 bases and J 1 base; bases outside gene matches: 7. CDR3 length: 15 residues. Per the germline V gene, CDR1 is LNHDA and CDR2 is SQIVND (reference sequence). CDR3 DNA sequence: TGTGCCAGTAGTCCGCGGGGACAGGTGTCCTACGAGCAGTACTTC. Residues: CASSPRGQVSYEQYF.

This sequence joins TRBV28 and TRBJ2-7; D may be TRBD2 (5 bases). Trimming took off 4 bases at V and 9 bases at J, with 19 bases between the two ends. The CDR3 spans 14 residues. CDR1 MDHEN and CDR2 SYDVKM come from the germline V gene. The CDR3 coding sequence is TGTGCCAGCAGTTCTGATTGGCGGGTTGGTCGGCAGTACTTC. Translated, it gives CASSSDWRVGRQYF.

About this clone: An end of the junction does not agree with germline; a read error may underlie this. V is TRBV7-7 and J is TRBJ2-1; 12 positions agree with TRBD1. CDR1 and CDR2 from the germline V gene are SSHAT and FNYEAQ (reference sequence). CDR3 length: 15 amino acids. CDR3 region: CASSPGQGAANEQFF. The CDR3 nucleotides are TGTGCTAGCAGCCCGGGACAGGGGGCAGCCAATGAGCAGTTCTTC. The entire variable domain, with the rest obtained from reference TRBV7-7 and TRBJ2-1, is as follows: GAGVSQSPRYKVTKRGQDVTLRCDPISSHATLYWYQQALGQGPEFLTYFNYEAQPDKSGLPSDRFSAERPEGSISTLTIQRTEQRDSAMYRCASSPGQGAANEQFFGPGTRLTVL.

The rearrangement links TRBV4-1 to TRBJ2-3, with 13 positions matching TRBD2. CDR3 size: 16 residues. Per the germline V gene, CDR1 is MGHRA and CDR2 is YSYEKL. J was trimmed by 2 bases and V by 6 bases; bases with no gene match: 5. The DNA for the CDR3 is TGCGCCAGCAGTCGACTAGCGGGAGGACTCACAGATACGCAGTATTTT. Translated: CASSRLAGGLTDTQYF.

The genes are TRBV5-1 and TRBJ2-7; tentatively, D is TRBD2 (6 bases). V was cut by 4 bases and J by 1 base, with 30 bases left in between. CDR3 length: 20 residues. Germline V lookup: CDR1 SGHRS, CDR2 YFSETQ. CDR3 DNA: TGCGCCAGCAGCCCGTTGTTCGGCAGAGGCCCTTCGGAGGGGTCCTACGAGCAGTACTTC. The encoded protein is CASSPLFGRGPSEGSYEQYF.

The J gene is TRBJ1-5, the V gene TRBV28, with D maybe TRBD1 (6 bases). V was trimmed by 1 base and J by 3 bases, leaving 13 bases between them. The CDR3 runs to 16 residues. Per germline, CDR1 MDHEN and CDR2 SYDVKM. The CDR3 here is CASSLFVAGVNQPQHF. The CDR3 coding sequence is TGTGCCAGCAGTTTATTCGTAGCAGGGGTCAATCAGCCCCAGCATTTT.

The CDR3 sequence: CASSPGQGSLNEQYF. CDR3 DNA: TGTGCCAGTAGTCCGGGACAGGGAAGTCTCAACGAGCAGTACTTC. The rearrangement joins TRBV19 to TRBJ2-7, with TRBD1 identical over 9 bases. The V gene end was trimmed by 5 bases and the J gene end by 5 bases; junction bases not matched to a gene: 10. The CDR3 sequence is 15 residues long. Germline V lookup: CDR1 LNHDA, CDR2 SQIVND (reference sequence).

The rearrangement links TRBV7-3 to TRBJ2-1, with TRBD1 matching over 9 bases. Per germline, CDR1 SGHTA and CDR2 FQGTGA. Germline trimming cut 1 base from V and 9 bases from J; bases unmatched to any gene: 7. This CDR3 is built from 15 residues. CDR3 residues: CASSLNGQGFGEQFF. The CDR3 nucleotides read TGTGCCAGCAGCTTAAACGGACAGGGGTTTGGTGAGCAGTTCTTC.

CDR3 in amino acids: CASSEMFNYGYTF. CDR3 bases: TGTGCCAGCAGTGAAATGTTTAACTATGGCTACACCTTC. The chain joins TRBV6-1 to TRBJ1-2, with D unresolved. V was cut by 2 bases and J by 1 base, with 5 bases left in between. The CDR3 is 13 amino acids. The V gene's germline CDR1 is MNHNS and CDR2 SASEGT.

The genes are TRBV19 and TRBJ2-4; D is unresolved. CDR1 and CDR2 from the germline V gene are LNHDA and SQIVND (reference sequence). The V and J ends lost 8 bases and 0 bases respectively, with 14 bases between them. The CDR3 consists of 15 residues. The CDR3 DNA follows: TGTGCCAGTCCCCTTCGTAGGATAGCCAAAAACATTCAGTACTTC. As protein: CASPLRRIAKNIQYF.

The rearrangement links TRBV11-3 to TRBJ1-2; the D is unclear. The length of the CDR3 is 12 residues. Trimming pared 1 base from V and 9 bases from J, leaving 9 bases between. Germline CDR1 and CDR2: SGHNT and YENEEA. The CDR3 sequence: CASSLGERRYTF. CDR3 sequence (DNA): TGTGCCAGCAGCTTAGGTGAGAGGCGCTACACCTTC.

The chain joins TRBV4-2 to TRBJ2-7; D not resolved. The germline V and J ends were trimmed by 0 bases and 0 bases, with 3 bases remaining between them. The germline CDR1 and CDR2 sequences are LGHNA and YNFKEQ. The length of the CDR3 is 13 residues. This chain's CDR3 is CASSQDNSYEQYF. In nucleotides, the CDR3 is TGTGCCAGCAGCCAAGACAACTCCTACGAGCAGTACTTC.

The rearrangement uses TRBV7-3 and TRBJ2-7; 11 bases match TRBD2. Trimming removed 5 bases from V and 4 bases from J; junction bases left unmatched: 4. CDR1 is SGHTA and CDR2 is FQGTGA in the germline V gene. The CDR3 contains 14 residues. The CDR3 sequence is CASSPGTSGYEQYF. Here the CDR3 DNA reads TGTGCCAGCAGCCCTGGGACTAGCGGATACGAGCAGTACTTC.

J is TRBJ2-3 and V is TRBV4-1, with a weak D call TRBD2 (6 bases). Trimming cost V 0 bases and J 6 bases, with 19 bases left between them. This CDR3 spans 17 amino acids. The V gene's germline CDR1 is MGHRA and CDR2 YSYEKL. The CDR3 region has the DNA TGCGCCAGCAGCCAAGAGGAAGGGACTTCAGGCCCCGATACGCAGTATTTT. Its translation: CASSQEEGTSGPDTQYF.

This CDR3 is CASSLVPGEVGEKLFF. The DNA of the CDR3 is TGTGCCAGCAGCTTAGTTCCGGGGGAGGTTGGTGAAAAACTGTTTTTT. V is TRBV7-2 and J is TRBJ1-4; weak D call: TRBD1 (5 bases). Germline CDR1 and CDR2: SGHTA and FQGNSA. The CDR3 length is 16 residues. Between the trimmed V and J ends, which lost 1 base and 7 bases, there was a span of 16 bases.

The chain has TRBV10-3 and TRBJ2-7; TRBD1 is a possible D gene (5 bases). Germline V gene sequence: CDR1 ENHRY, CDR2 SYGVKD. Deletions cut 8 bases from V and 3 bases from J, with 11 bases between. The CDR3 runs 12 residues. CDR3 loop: CAIGPQDYEQYF. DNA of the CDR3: TGTGCCATCGGACCACAGGACTACGAGCAGTACTTC.

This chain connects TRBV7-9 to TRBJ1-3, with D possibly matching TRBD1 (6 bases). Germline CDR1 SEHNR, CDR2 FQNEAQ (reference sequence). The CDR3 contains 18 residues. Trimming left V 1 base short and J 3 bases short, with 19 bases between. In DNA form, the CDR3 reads TGTGCCAGCAGCTTAGATTTACAGGGAGGGGTGTATGGAAACACCATATATTTT. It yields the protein CASSLDLQGGVYGNTIYF.

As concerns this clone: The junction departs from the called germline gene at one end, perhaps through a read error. The CDR3 here is CASSPGGAWANVLTF. The CDR3 DNA sequence: TGTGCTAGCAGCCCAGGGGGCGCTTGGGCCAACGTCCTGACTTTC. The V gene is TRBV7-7, the J gene TRBJ2-6; 8 nucleotides agree with TRBD1. Germline CDR1 SSHAT, CDR2 FNYEAQ (reference sequence). The CDR3 consists of 15 residues. The full variable domain, rest sourced from reference TRBV7-7 and TRBJ2-6, is GAGVSQSPRYKVTKRGQDVTLRCDPISSHATLYWYQQALGQGPEFLTYFNYEAQPDKSGLPSDRFSAERPEGSISTLTIQRTEQRDSAMYRCASSPGGAWANVLTFGAGSRLTVL.

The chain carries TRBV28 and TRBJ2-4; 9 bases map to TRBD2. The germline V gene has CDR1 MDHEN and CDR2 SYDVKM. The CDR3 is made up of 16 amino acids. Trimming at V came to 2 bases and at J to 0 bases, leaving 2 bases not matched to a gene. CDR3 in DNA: TGTGCCAGCAGTTTAAGACTAGCGGTAGCCAAAAACATTCAGTACTTC. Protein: CASSLRLAVAKNIQYF.

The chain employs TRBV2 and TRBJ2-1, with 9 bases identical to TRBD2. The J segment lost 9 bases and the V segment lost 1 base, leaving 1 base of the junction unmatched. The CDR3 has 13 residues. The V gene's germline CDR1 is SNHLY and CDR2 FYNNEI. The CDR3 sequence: CASSEGAGGEQFF. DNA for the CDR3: TGTGCCAGCAGTGAAGGAGCGGGAGGTGAGCAGTTCTTC.

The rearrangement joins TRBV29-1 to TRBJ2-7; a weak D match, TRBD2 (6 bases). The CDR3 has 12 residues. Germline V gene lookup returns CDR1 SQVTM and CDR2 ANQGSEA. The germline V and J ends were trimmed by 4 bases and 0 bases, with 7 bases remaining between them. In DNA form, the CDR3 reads TGCAGCGTTGGCGGGACCTCCTACGAGCAGTACTTC. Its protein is CSVGGTSYEQYF.

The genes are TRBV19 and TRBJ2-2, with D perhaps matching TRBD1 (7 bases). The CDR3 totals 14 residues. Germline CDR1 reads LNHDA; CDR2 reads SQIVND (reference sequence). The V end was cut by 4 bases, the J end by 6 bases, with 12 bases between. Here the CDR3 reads CASSTGGYSGELFF. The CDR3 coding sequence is TGTGCCAGTAGTACAGGGGGGTATTCCGGGGAGCTGTTTTTT.

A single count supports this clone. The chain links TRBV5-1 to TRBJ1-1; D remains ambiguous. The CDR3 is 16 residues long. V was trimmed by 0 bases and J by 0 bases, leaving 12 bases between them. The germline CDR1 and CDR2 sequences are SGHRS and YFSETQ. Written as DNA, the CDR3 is TGCGCCAGCAGCTTGGCGTTACGGGCCGTGAACACTGAAGCTTTCTTT. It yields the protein CASSLALRAVNTEAFF.

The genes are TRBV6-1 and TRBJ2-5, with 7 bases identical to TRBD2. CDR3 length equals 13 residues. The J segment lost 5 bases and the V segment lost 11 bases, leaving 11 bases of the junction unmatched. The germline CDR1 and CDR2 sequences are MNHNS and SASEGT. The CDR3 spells CASLGGSWETQYF. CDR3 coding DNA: TGTGCCTCATTGGGGGGGTCTTGGGAGACCCAGTACTTC.

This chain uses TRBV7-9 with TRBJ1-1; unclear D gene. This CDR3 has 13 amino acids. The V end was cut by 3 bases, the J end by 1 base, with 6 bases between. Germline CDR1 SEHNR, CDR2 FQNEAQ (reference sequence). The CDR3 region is CASSLTRNTEAFF. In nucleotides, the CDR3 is TGTGCCAGCAGCTTGACCAGGAACACTGAAGCTTTCTTT.